These T cell receptor beta chains were read from a single sample in a study of identical twins. MiXCR, run by TCRdb on the 5' RACE reads, gives a single entry per CDR3 protein. This table holds 200,000 to 250,000 distinct CDR3 sequences, roughly a tenth found once. Sequenced material: memory T cells sorted from blood. The receptors here all came from a man in his forties or fifties in good health. CDR3s include the opening cysteine and the closing phenylalanine or tryptophan.

>TRBV6-1|TRBJ2-2
CASRARAGELFF
>TRBV5-4|TRBJ2-3
CASSSRLAGSTDTQYF
>TRBV5-6|TRBJ2-1
CASSVPGQGLYNEQFF
>TRBV4-1|TRBJ1-1
CASSQLLLRGGQNTEAFF
>TRBV7-7|TRBJ2-2
CASSFQRTGELFF
>TRBV2|TRBJ1-4
CASRPGQGVEKLFF
>TRBV7-2|TRBJ2-5
CASSTAGGVETQYF
>TRBV10-3|TRBJ2-1
CAISESSVDEQFF
>TRBV12-3/TRBV12-4|TRBJ2-1
CASIRGAGYNEQFF
>TRBV7-9|TRBJ1-5
CASSSGGGGNQPQHF
>TRBV28|TRBJ2-7
CASSPPGTLAYEQYF
>TRBV4-2|TRBJ2-5
CASSQEGAVETQYF
>TRBV6-2/TRBV6-3|TRBJ2-1
CASSRPQGYNEQFF
>TRBV6-2/TRBV6-3|TRBJ2-1
CASSYSPPDGLYNEQFF
>TRBV20-1|TRBJ2-3
CSASDFSGKDTQYF
>TRBV12-3/TRBV12-4|TRBJ1-1
CASTRQGRDTEAFF
>TRBV7-9|TRBJ2-1
CASSFLDTSSYNEQFF
>TRBV5-1|TRBJ2-3
CASSLDRGGTDTQYF
>TRBV29-1|TRBJ2-7
CSVDGQGASYEQYF
>TRBV25-1|TRBJ2-1
CASSGRDSRQQYEQFF
>TRBV12-3/TRBV12-4|TRBJ1-1
CASSSLGGNTEAFF
>TRBV10-3|TRBJ2-7
CAISERSGDYEQYF